These T cell receptor beta chains were read from a single sample in a study of T-cell reconstitution after alpha-beta-depleted transplantation in children. TCRdb ran MiXCR on the PCR reads and lists one entry per CDR3 protein. This table has nearly 350,000 distinct CDR3 sequences, around 15% appearing once. Specimen: PBMCs, mostly from graft donor cells, collected 360 days after TCRalphabeta/CD19-depleted stem cell transplant. These receptors were collected from a male patient between 2 and 10 years old who had a stem cell transplant for acute lymphoblastic leukemia, so the T cells may come from the graft donor. Each CDR3 is given with its conserved first and last residue. The D gene is left open where the match is weak. Clone sizes are given selectively: once, few, many, or a class where the clone is expanded.

j_call | clone_size | v_call | d_call | cdr3_nt | cdr3_aa
TRBJ1-2 | many | TRBV6-2/TRBV6-3 | - | TGTGCCAGCAGTTTGATTCACCGAGATGACTACACCTTC | CASSLIHRDDYTF
TRBJ2-7 | many | TRBV6-5 | - | TGTGCCAGCAGTTACTCCGGACTAAGGGGCCTCTACGAGCAGTACTTC | CASSYSGLRGLYEQYF
TRBJ2-3 | few | TRBV5-1 | TRBD2 | TGCGCCAGCAGCGAGGGAGGGGTCGCGACAGATACGCAGTATTTT | CASSEGGVATDTQYF
TRBJ2-7 | few | TRBV4-1 | - | TGCGCCAGCAGCCATAACCTAGGCCACGAGCAGTACTTC | CASSHNLGHEQYF
TRBJ2-7 | few | TRBV4-2 | - | TGTGCCAGCAGCCAAGAACCACAGCGAGCCTACGAGCAGTACTTC | CASSQEPQRAYEQYF
TRBJ2-7 | few | TRBV12-3/TRBV12-4 | - | TGTGCCAGCAGTCCCGGGCGGTTCACCTACGAGCAGTACTTC | CASSPGRFTYEQYF
TRBJ2-7 | - | TRBV5-1 | - | TGCGCCAGCAGCTTGGATTTACTAGACGAGCAGTACTTC | CASSLDLLDEQYF
TRBJ1-6 | - | TRBV4-2 | - | TGTGCCAGCAGCCAAGATGGAGAGAAGATTAATTCACCCCTCCACTTT | CASSQDGEKINSPLHF
TRBJ2-7 | few | TRBV28 | - | TGTGCCAGCAGTTACCAACTGACGGGATTTTCCTACGAGCAGTACTTC | CASSYQLTGFSYEQYF
TRBJ2-6 | few | TRBV20-1 | - | TGCAGTGCTAGAGCTAAGGGCTCTGGGGCCAACGTCCTGACTTTC | CSARAKGSGANVLTF
TRBJ1-1 | - | TRBV19 | TRBD1 | TGTGCCAGTAGTATGTGGCCCTCGGGACAGAACATGAACACTGAAGCTTTCTTT | CASSMWPSGQNMNTEAFF